Each of the 23 T cell receptor beta chains below was sequenced from the same sample in a study of cytomegalovirus exposure and HLA in healthy donors. The PCR ran on 60 Vbeta and 13 Jbeta primers. Only in-frame clones appear in the TCRdb table, and some are missing; sequencing was by immunoSEQ multiplex PCR. The sample lists around 110,000 clones; more than 55% were seen once. What was sequenced was PBMCs. The receptors come from a man between 18 and 35 years old in good health and CMV-seronegative.

J is TRBJ2-1 and V is TRBV19; D is possibly TRBD1 (6 bases). The germline V gene has CDR1 LNHDA and CDR2 SQIVND (reference sequence). The CDR3 has 13 residues. V lost 5 bases and J lost 10, with 15 bases in between. The CDR3 bases are TGTGCCAGTAGTGCGAACAGGGTCGGGGAGCAGTTCTTC. Translated: CASSANRVGEQFF.

This clone was recorded a few times. V and J are TRBV9 and TRBJ2-7; maybe TRBD1 (6 bases). This CDR3 is built from 14 residues. Trimming took off 0 bases at V and 3 bases at J, with 10 bases between the two ends. Germline V gene lookup returns CDR1 SGDLS and CDR2 YYNGEE. In DNA, the CDR3 is TGTGCCAGCAGCGTAGTTGAGGGGGACTACGAGCAGTACTTC. Amino acids: CASSVVEGDYEQYF.

This clone was recorded only once. This chain links TRBV9 with TRBJ2-3, with 8 bases lining up with TRBD2. Germline V gene sequence: CDR1 SGDLS, CDR2 YYNGEE. Trimming took 0 bases from V and 1 from J; bases not matched to a gene: 4. The CDR3 spans 16 residues. Here the CDR3 DNA reads TGTGCCAGCAGCGTAGCGGTAGCGGGGCGCACAGATACGCAGTATTTT. It translates to CASSVAVAGRTDTQYF.

The V call is TRBV27, the J call TRBJ2-7; 8 positions agree with TRBD1. The CDR3 is 16 residues long. With V trimmed by 3 bases and J by 5 bases, 12 bases remained unmatched. CDR1 MNHEY and CDR2 SMNVEV come from the germline V gene (reference sequence). CDR3: CASSFTGGIILNEQYF. CDR3 sequence (DNA): TGTGCCAGCAGTTTTACAGGGGGTATTATCCTAAACGAGCAGTACTTC.

This chain's CDR3 is CASSKVPDIFRTEAFF. The CDR3 DNA reads as TGTGCCAGCAGCAAAGTTCCCGACATCTTCCGGACTGAAGCTTTCTTT. J is TRBJ1-1 and V is TRBV21-1; the D segment call TRBD1 is taken from the table without a DNA check. TRBV21-1 is marked as a pseudogene. CDR3 size: 16 residues.

To note about this clone: At one end, the junction sequence differs from germline, possibly due to a read error. The V gene is TRBV25-1, the J gene TRBJ1-2, with D hard to call. The CDR3 extends over 14 amino acids. Germline V lookup: CDR1 MGHDK, CDR2 SYGVNS. CDR3 sequence (DNA): TGTGCCAGCAGTGAATTTGGGGTGGACTATGGCTACCCCTTC. It translates to CASSEFGVDYGYPF.

This clone was picked up a small number of times. The chain couples TRBV7-2 to TRBJ1-2; 11 nucleotides align to TRBD1. This CDR3 is built from 15 residues. Germline V gene lookup returns CDR1 SGHTA and CDR2 FQGNSA. V dropped 2 bases and J dropped 4; count of bases not matched to a gene: 3. CDR3 nucleotide sequence: TGTGCCAGCAGCTTATGGGACAGGGGGTCCTATGGCTACACCTTC. It translates to CASSLWDRGSYGYTF.

This clone was counted a few times. The rearrangement uses TRBV5-6 and TRBJ2-4; D is possibly TRBD1 (6 bases). V dropped 0 bases and J dropped 9 bases, with 13 bases sitting between them. There are 14 residues in the CDR3. Germline-derived CDR1 and CDR2 are SGHDT and YYEEEE. CDR3: CASSLVTAGAIQYF. The CDR3 DNA is TGTGCCAGCAGCTTGGTCACGGCAGGGGCCATTCAGTACTTC. Based on the CDR3 plus reference TRBV5-6 and TRBJ2-4, the full variable domain is DAGVTQSPTHLIKTRGQQVTLRCSPKSGHDTVSWYQQALGQGPQFIFQYYEEEERQRGNFPDRFSGHQFPNYSSELNVNALLLGDSALYLCASSLVTAGAIQYFGAGTRLSVL.

The V and J genes are TRBV28 and TRBJ1-1, with 7 bases fitting TRBD1. CDR1 and CDR2 (germline): MDHEN, SYDVKM. The CDR3 sequence is 13 residues long. J was trimmed by 9 bases and V by 6 bases; bases with no gene match: 10. Here the CDR3 DNA reads TGTGCCAGCAGATTCCAATCGGGACAGAAAGCTTTCTTT. As protein: CASRFQSGQKAFF.

This clone was detected only once. The gene calls are TRBV28 and TRBJ1-2; 7 bases agree with TRBD1. CDR3 length: 14 amino acids. J lost 5 bases, V lost 5 bases, and 8 bases had no gene match. Germline CDR1 reads MDHEN; CDR2 reads SYDVKM. The CDR3 region is CASSRSGTDYGYTF. In nucleotides, the CDR3 is TGTGCCAGCAGTAGATCCGGGACAGATTATGGCTACACCTTC.

The chain has TRBV10-3 and TRBJ2-3, with TRBD1 as a possible D gene (6 bases). Trimming left V 7 bases short and J 1 base short, with 15 bases between. Germline V gene data show CDR1 as ENHRY and CDR2 as SYGVKD. CDR3 length equals 15 residues. The CDR3, as DNA: TGTGCCATCAAACGTCAACAGGGACGCACAGATACGCAGTATTTT. It yields the protein CAIKRQQGRTDTQYF.

The genes are TRBV2 and TRBJ1-4; TRBD1 matches 9 bases. V lost 4 bases and J lost 8; bases outside the gene matches: 5. Germline CDR1 is SNHLY and CDR2 is FYNNEI. The CDR3 consists of 14 residues. Written as DNA, the CDR3 is TGTGCCAGCAGTGCAGGACAGGGGTGGGAAAAACTGTTTTTT. Its translation is CASSAGQGWEKLFF.

The CDR3 DNA reads as TGTGCCAGCAGCCATCGGGCGGAGGGGGCAACAAACAATGAGCAGTTCTTC. This sequence encodes CASSHRAEGATNNEQFF. The chain employs TRBV21-1 and TRBJ2-1; the table's D call of TRBD1 was not tested on the DNA. TRBV21-1 is marked as a pseudogene. The CDR3 loop spans 17 amino acids.

The chain joins TRBV19 to TRBJ2-5, with 7 bases lining up with TRBD2. The CDR3 runs to 15 residues. CDR1 and CDR2 from the germline V gene are LNHDA and SQIVND (reference sequence). With 3 bases clipped from V and 4 bases from J, the junction kept 8 bases outside the gene matches. The CDR3 sequence: CASSMAPGGRETQYF. For the CDR3, the DNA is TGTGCCAGTAGTATGGCCCCGGGGGGAAGAGAGACCCAGTACTTC.

The chain employs TRBV29-1 and TRBJ1-6, with 8 bases lining up with TRBD1. V shed 6 bases and J 10 bases; nucleotides not matched to a gene: 8. This CDR3 spans 13 amino acids. The germline V gene has CDR1 SQVTM and CDR2 ANQGSEA. CDR3 protein: CSVADRVGSPLHF. In DNA, the CDR3 is TGCAGCGTAGCGGACAGGGTAGGATCACCCCTCCACTTT.

V usage is TRBV29-1 and J usage is TRBJ2-4, with TRBD2 as a possible D gene (7 bases). The V gene's germline CDR1 is SQVTM and CDR2 ANQGSEA. Trimming stripped 7 bases from V and 2 bases from J, with 12 bases between. This CDR3 comprises 13 residues. The CDR3 loop reads CSAAGATKNIQYF. CDR3 nucleotides: TGCAGCGCTGCGGGGGCAACCAAAAACATTCAGTACTTC.

The chain uses TRBV29-1 and TRBJ1-3; the D is unclear. V dropped 1 base and J dropped 2 bases, with 9 bases sitting between them. Germline V gene lookup returns CDR1 SQVTM and CDR2 ANQGSEA. The CDR3 has 14 residues. This CDR3 is CSVEAASPGNTIYF. The CDR3 bases are TGCAGCGTTGAAGCGGCTAGCCCTGGAAACACCATATATTTT. The full variable domain, completed using reference TRBV29-1 and TRBJ1-3, is SAVISQKPSRDICQRGTSLTIQCQVDSQVTMMFWYRQQPGQSLTLIATANQGSEATYESGFVIDKFPISRPNLTFSTLTVSNMSPEDSSIYLCSVEAASPGNTIYFGEGSWLTVV.

The J gene is TRBJ2-1, the V gene TRBV9; no reliable D call. CDR1 and CDR2 from the germline V gene are SGDLS and YYNGEE. The CDR3 covers 15 residues. V gave up 1 base and J gave up 9 bases, with 17 bases separating them. The CDR3 bases are TGTGCCAGCAGCGTAAATTCGGGTAGTAGGAGTGAGCAGTTCTTC. Its protein product is CASSVNSGSRSEQFF. The full variable domain, with the rest looked up from reference TRBV9 and TRBJ2-1, is DSGVTQTPKHLITATGQRVTLRCSPRSGDLSVYWYQQSLDQGLQFLIQYYNGEERAKGNILERFSAQQFPDLHSELNLSSLELGDSALYFCASSVNSGSRSEQFFGPGTRLTVL.

This clone was observed a handful of times. The V gene is TRBV5-4, the J gene TRBJ2-2; 13 bases are shared with TRBD2. Per germline, CDR1 SGHNT and CDR2 YYREEE (reference sequence). The CDR3 totals 17 residues. V lost 5 bases and J lost 6; bases outside the gene matches: 10. CDR3 DNA: TGTGCCAGCAGGGACCGACGGACTAGCGGGAGCGCCGGGGAGCTGTTTTTT. This gives the protein CASRDRRTSGSAGELFF. The full variable domain, its missing parts supplied by reference TRBV5-4 and TRBJ2-2, is ETGVTQSPTHLIKTRGQQVTLRCSSQSGHNTVSWYQQALGQGPQFIFQYYREEENGRGNFPPRFSGLQFPNYSSELNVNALELDDSALYLCASRDRRTSGSAGELFFGEGSRLTVL.

The chain couples TRBV9 to TRBJ2-3; 10 nucleotides line up with TRBD1. J lost 3 bases, V lost 4 bases, and 5 bases had no gene match. Germline CDR1 SGDLS, CDR2 YYNGEE. CDR3 length equals 15 residues. The CDR3 loop is CASSPRTGGTDTQYF. CDR3 DNA: TGTGCCAGCAGCCCTCGGACAGGGGGAACAGATACGCAGTATTTT.

In this sample, this clone turned up once. The chain has TRBV7-6 and TRBJ1-5, with D unclear. Germline V gene sequence: CDR1 SGHVS, CDR2 FNYEAQ. The CDR3 is 17 residues long. The V and J ends lost 4 bases and 0 bases respectively, with 16 bases between them. The chain's CDR3 is CASSSSVGIHSNQPQHF. CDR3 sequence (DNA): TGTGCCAGCAGCTCTAGCGTCGGAATACATAGCAATCAGCCCCAGCATTTT.

This clone was observed a few times. The chain uses TRBV20-1 and TRBJ1-1; D is unclear. This CDR3 is 11 amino acids long. V lost 7 bases to trimming and J lost 4 bases, with 10 bases between them. Looked up from germline, CDR1 is DFQATT and CDR2 is SNEGSKA (reference sequence). Here the CDR3 reads CSVVSSTEAFF. CDR3 nucleotides: TGCAGTGTTGTGAGTAGCACTGAAGCTTTCTTT.

The CDR3 loop reads CASSPEARTEAFF. The CDR3 bases are TGTGCCAGCAGCCCGGAGGCGAGGACTGAAGCTTTCTTT. The gene calls are TRBV7-9 and TRBJ1-1; D is ambiguous. The CDR3 is 13 residues long. Germline V gives CDR1 SEHNR, CDR2 FQNEAQ (reference sequence). With 5 bases removed from V and 5 bases from J, the gap between germline ends came to 12 bases.